This TCR beta chain appears in the sequencing data of a study of PD-1 blockade in classical Hodgkin lymphoma. This clone was counted a few times. Sequencing was performed with immunoSEQ multiplex PCR; in TCRdb, only in-frame clones are kept and a portion is missing. Of about 15,000 clones in the sample, around 64% are singletons; the top ten hold about 10%. Each patient's relapse followed autologous stem cell transplantation, and brentuximab vedotin exposure varied. The sequence derives from a human donor with classical Hodgkin lymphoma. The sequencing here drew on peripheral blood mononuclear cells (PBMCs), taken at baseline.

The CDR3, as DNA: TGTGCCAGCAGCTTAGAATCCGATTACGAGCAGTACTTC. Residues: CASSLESDYEQYF. V usage is TRBV7-8 and J usage is TRBJ2-7; D not resolved. CDR1 and CDR2 (germline): SGHVS, FQNEAQ. With 1 base removed from V and 4 bases from J, the gap between germline ends came to 8 bases. The CDR3 totals 13 residues.